This record looks at one TCR beta chain sequence and its context. In germline, CDR1 is ENHRY, CDR2 SYGVKD. The V gene end was trimmed by 7 bases and the J gene end by 2 bases; junction bases not matched to a gene: 4. The CDR3 sequence is 14 residues long. The data originate from a study of response to subunit inactivated influenza vaccine. TCRdb called the RT-PCR reads again in MiXCR, with one record for every CDR3 protein. The sample gives about 570,000 distinct CDR3 sequences, 10% to 12% of which show up once; roughly 9.6% is in the top ten. Another study also made use of these data, one on T cells expressing NK-cell markers. That report adds: cDNA encoding TCR beta was synthesized via 5'RACE template switching incorporating UMIs. Sorted CD3+CD56+NKG2C+, CD3+CD56+NKG2C- and CD3+CD56-NKG2C+ T cells supplied TCR beta repertoires.

The TCR sequence derives from a man aged 45-65 years who received an inactivated influenza vaccine. The chain employs TRBV10-3 and TRBJ2-2; the match to TRBD2 covers 7 bases. The sequencing used PBMCs from blood, collected on the day of vaccination. The CDR3 nucleotides read TGTGCCATCAATAGCGGGTCCAACACCGGGGAGCTGTTTTTT. Its translation: CAINSGSNTGELFF.